A selection of T cell receptor beta chains follows, all from one sample in a study of human T cells and chemical hapten exposure. TCRdb processed the RACE reads anew with MiXCR; each CDR3 protein has one entry. The table shows roughly 160,000 distinct CDR3 sequences, with more than 12% occurring only once. The input for sequencing was whole blood, taken in connection with sensitization to the hapten diphenylcyclopropenone (DPC). The origin of the receptors is a woman aged 25 to 45 with alopecia areata. Some clones in this sample may be carry-over from other donors' samples. Each CDR3 is given with its conserved first and last residue. Clone size is shown for a subset of rows, as once, few, many or a class of expanded clone.

size,V,J,CDR3
few,TRBV29-1,TRBJ2-3,CSVEVRTDTQYF
few,TRBV29-1,TRBJ2-1,CSVVRAGGSDEQFF
many,TRBV20-1,TRBJ1-1,CSARDHGRAATEAFF
NA,TRBV7-9,TRBJ2-1,CASSQHRGLSYNEQFF
NA,TRBV7-9,TRBJ1-3,CASSSSGTGSGNTIYF
few,TRBV6-2/TRBV6-3,TRBJ1-1,CASSYGRRNTEAFF
few,TRBV7-8,TRBJ2-2,CASSSMGQGLAGGRELFF
NA,TRBV19,TRBJ1-4,CASSIETGEKLFF
NA,TRBV7-2,TRBJ2-7,CASSLGSGYEQYF
NA,TRBV12-3/TRBV12-4,TRBJ1-6,CASRRDRRNSPLHF
many,TRBV4-2,TRBJ1-1,CASSQEAGPDRATEAFF
few,TRBV10-3,TRBJ2-1,CAISESGDNEQFF
few,TRBV20-1,TRBJ2-1,CSALTTSSSSYNEQFF
few,TRBV28,TRBJ1-1,CASSQDKAFF